Each of the 25 T cell receptor beta chains below was sequenced from the same sample in a study of beta chain features in type 1 diabetes. Of the isolated RNA, all was reverse transcribed, and so the sequenced material was expressed TCRB transcripts. TCRdb's copy holds only in-frame clones and misses some; the assay was immunoSEQ multiplex PCR. The sample lists 250,000 to 400,000 clones, about 15% occurring once. The material sequenced was central memory CD4+ T cells from blood. The origin of the receptors is a man aged 25 to 40 in good health.

This clone showed up just a few times. J is TRBJ2-7 and V is TRBV19; D might be TRBD1 or TRBD2, each matching 5 bases. Trimming removed 3 bases at V and 6 bases at J, with 12 bases between. This CDR3 comprises 13 residues. Germline V gene sequence: CDR1 LNHDA, CDR2 SQIVND (reference sequence). The CDR3 bases are TGTGCCAGTAGTATGGGGACCGTCGGCGAGCAGTACTTC. Protein sequence: CASSMGTVGEQYF.

The chain links TRBV29-1 to TRBJ2-3; 11 bases agree with TRBD2. The ends lost 8 bases at V and 4 bases at J; junction bases unmatched: 8. The CDR3 covers 14 residues. CDR1 and CDR2 from the germline V gene are SQVTM and ANQGSEA. CDR3 nucleotides: TGCAGCTCCGCTTTAGCGGGAGGGCCAGATACGCAGTATTTT. Amino acids: CSSALAGGPDTQYF.

This clone was observed a handful of times. This chain uses TRBV6-5 with TRBJ2-1, with D hard to call. The CDR3 length is 13 residues. CDR1 is MNHEY and CDR2 is SVGAGI in the germline V gene. The V end was cut by 5 bases, the J end by 5 bases, with 10 bases between. The CDR3 loop reads CASSEGINNEQFF. The DNA of the CDR3 is TGTGCCAGCAGTGAAGGAATAAACAATGAGCAGTTCTTC.

The chain links TRBV6-1 to TRBJ1-2; D is uncertain. V was clipped by 0 bases and J by 8 bases, with 13 bases between them. The germline gives CDR1 MNHNS, CDR2 SASEGT. The CDR3 totals 14 residues. For the CDR3, the DNA is TGTGCCAGCAGTGAAGCATTTAAGGTTGGGGGCTACACCTTC. It specifies CASSEAFKVGGYTF.

This clone was detected a few times. The CDR3, as DNA: TGTGCCAGCAGCAAAACAGGGGGTGAAGCTTTCTTT. Protein sequence: CASSKTGGEAFF. This chain links TRBV7-2 with TRBJ1-1; the match to TRBD1 covers 8 bases. The CDR3 length is 12 residues. Germline CDR1 SGHTA, CDR2 FQGNSA. The trim removed 5 bases at V and 7 bases at J, leaving 3 bases unmatched.

The table lists this clone with a count of one. The V and J genes are TRBV11-2 and TRBJ2-1, with D maybe TRBD2 (5 bases). Germline loops: CDR1 SGHAT, CDR2 FQNNGV. V was cut by 5 bases and J by 4 bases, with 15 bases left in between. The CDR3 totals 15 residues. CDR3 protein: CASSPAGVRYNEQFF. The DNA for the CDR3 is TGTGCCAGCAGCCCCGCCGGGGTCCGATACAATGAGCAGTTCTTC. Using reference TRBV11-2 and TRBJ2-1 for the parts outside the CDR3, the full variable domain is EAGVAQSPRYKIIEKRQSVAFWCNPISGHATLYWYQQILGQGPKLLIQFQNNGVVDDSQLPKDRFSAERLKGVDSTLKIQPAKLEDSAVYLCASSPAGVRYNEQFFGPGTRLTVL.

The chain is built from TRBV7-2 and TRBJ2-3; maybe TRBD2 (6 bases). The germline V and J ends were trimmed by 1 base and 4 bases, with 15 bases remaining between them. Germline values: CDR1 SGHTA, CDR2 FQGNSA. The CDR3 loop spans 16 amino acids. In DNA form, the CDR3 reads TGTGCCAGCAGCTTAGAGGTGGCGGGGTGGTCAGATACGCAGTATTTT. Its translation is CASSLEVAGWSDTQYF.

The V gene is TRBV12-5, the J gene TRBJ2-1; D is ambiguous. V lost 5 bases to trimming and J lost 10 bases, with 12 bases between them. The CDR3 length is 12 residues. Per the germline V gene, CDR1 is LGHNT and CDR2 is FRNRAP. The DNA of the CDR3 is TGTGCTAGTGGTCTGAAAGTGGGAGAGCAGTTCTTC. Translation gives CASGLKVGEQFF.

This clone turned up a few times. The chain is built from TRBV10-2 and TRBJ2-4; D is ambiguous. Germline CDR1 WSHSY, CDR2 SAAADI. CDR3 length: 15 amino acids. Between the trimmed V and J ends, which lost 2 bases and 5 bases, there was a span of 13 bases. The DNA for the CDR3 is TGCGCCAGCAGTGAGCCAGTAGCTGGCCAAAACATTCAGTACTTC. It codes for CASSEPVAGQNIQYF.

This clone occurred a few times. V and J are TRBV18 and TRBJ1-2; 9 bases line up with TRBD1. Germline CDR1 and CDR2: KGHSH and LQKENI. Trimming cost V 6 bases and J 1 base; bases outside gene matches: 12. The CDR3 is made up of 17 amino acids. The CDR3: CASSYNPQGAGNYGYTF. Here the CDR3 DNA reads TGTGCCAGCTCCTACAATCCACAGGGGGCTGGTAACTATGGCTACACCTTC. The entire variable domain, with the rest obtained from reference TRBV18 and TRBJ1-2, is as follows: NAGVMQNPRHLVRRRGQEARLRCSPMKGHSHVYWYRQLPEEGLKFMVYLQKENIIDESGMPKERFSAEFPKEGPSILRIQQVVRGDSAAYFCASSYNPQGAGNYGYTFGSGTRLTVV.

The chain carries TRBV6-5 and TRBJ1-1, with TRBD1 identical over 8 bases. V shed 4 bases and J 6 bases; nucleotides not matched to a gene: 10. The CDR3 runs to 15 residues. Germline CDR1 is MNHEY and CDR2 is SVGAGI. The CDR3 reads CASSSRGLEKPEAFF. DNA of the CDR3: TGTGCCAGCAGTTCCAGGGGGCTGGAGAAACCTGAAGCTTTCTTT.

This clone was counted only a few times. This chain's CDR3 is CASGLSSGITDTQYF. The CDR3, as DNA: TGTGCTAGTGGTTTGTCTAGCGGAATCACAGATACGCAGTATTTT. The rearrangement uses TRBV12-5 and TRBJ2-3, with 7 nucleotides matching TRBD2. The CDR3 length is 15 residues. The V and J ends lost 2 bases and 2 bases, in that order; junction bases with no gene match: 4. Germline values: CDR1 LGHNT, CDR2 FRNRAP.

This clone has only a few counts. The chain is built from TRBV2 and TRBJ2-1, with 9 bases fitting TRBD2. The CDR3 runs 17 residues. Germline CDR1 reads SNHLY; CDR2 reads FYNNEI. V was clipped by 2 bases and J by 7 bases; unmatched bases: 12. The CDR3 DNA is TGTGCCAGCAGTGAAACTTTAGCGGGAGATGGTGTTAATGAGCAGTTCTTC. The encoded protein is CASSETLAGDGVNEQFF.

In this sample, this clone turned up a few times. The chain has TRBV7-8 and TRBJ2-5, with a tentative D call TRBD2 (5 bases). The germline CDR1 and CDR2 sequences are SGHVS and FQNEAQ. Trimming stripped 5 bases from V and 4 bases from J, with 20 bases between. The CDR3 is made up of 16 amino acids. CDR3 in amino acids: CASSPPGIVRVETQYF. CDR3 bases: TGTGCCAGCAGCCCGCCGGGGATCGTGAGGGTAGAGACCCAGTACTTC.

There are many counts of this clone. The sample holds other DNA sequences that translate to the same CDR3. The chain employs TRBV18 and TRBJ2-5, with D unresolved. This CDR3 is built from 11 residues. V lost 3 bases and J lost 1, with 0 bases in between. Germline V gene data show CDR1 as KGHSH and CDR2 as LQKENI. The CDR3 nucleotides read TGTGCCAGCTCACCCCAAGAGACCCAGTACTTC. As protein: CASSPQETQYF. Using reference TRBV18 and TRBJ2-5 for the parts outside the CDR3, the full variable domain is NAGVMQNPRHLVRRRGQEARLRCSPMKGHSHVYWYRQLPEEGLKFMVYLQKENIIDESGMPKERFSAEFPKEGPSILRIQQVVRGDSAAYFCASSPQETQYFGPGTRLLVL.

This clone came up a few times. V and J are TRBV5-6 and TRBJ1-2; possible D gene TRBD1, 5 bases. From germline, CDR1 is SGHDT and CDR2 YYEEEE. The CDR3 sequence is 12 residues long. V lost 4 bases, J lost 5 bases, and 9 bases lay in between. In nucleotides, the CDR3 is TGTGCCAGCAGCCCAGGGAGGTATGGCTACACCTTC. Protein: CASSPGRYGYTF.

J is TRBJ2-7 and V is TRBV7-8; D gene ambiguous. From germline, CDR1 is SGHVS and CDR2 FQNEAQ. V was trimmed by 0 bases and J by 3 bases, leaving 9 bases between them. The CDR3 extends over 14 amino acids. The CDR3 region is CASSLARGYYEQYV. The CDR3 DNA follows: TGTGCCAGCAGCTTAGCCCGTGGCTACTACGAGCAGTACGTC.

In this sample, this clone turned up a few times. The chain joins TRBV20-1 to TRBJ2-7; possible D gene TRBD1, 6 bases. The CDR3 covers 11 residues. Trimming removed 4 bases at V and 7 bases at J, with 11 bases between. CDR1 is DFQATT and CDR2 is SNEGSKA in the germline V gene (reference sequence). The CDR3 is CSATTGWEQYV. CDR3 bases: TGCAGTGCTACAACAGGGTGGGAGCAGTACGTC.

The V call is TRBV7-3, the J call TRBJ1-1; D is uncertain. Germline lookup yields CDR1 SGHTA and CDR2 FQGTGA. The CDR3 is 11 residues long. V gave up 6 bases and J gave up 0 bases, with 2 bases separating them. The CDR3 spells CASSVNTEAFF. The CDR3, as DNA: TGTGCCAGCAGTGTGAACACTGAAGCTTTCTTT. The entire variable domain, with the rest obtained from reference TRBV7-3 and TRBJ1-1, is as follows: GAGVSQTPSNKVTEKGKYVELRCDPISGHTALYWYRQSLGQGPEFLIYFQGTGAADDSGLPNDRFFAVRPEGSVSTLKIQRTERGDSAVYLCASSVNTEAFFGQGTRLTVV.

The genes are TRBV7-9 and TRBJ1-1, with a weak D call TRBD1 (6 bases). Deletions cut 0 bases from V and 2 bases from J, with 19 bases between. Germline-derived CDR1 and CDR2 are SEHNR and FQNEAQ (reference sequence). This CDR3 is built from 18 residues. CDR3: CASSLAPDSELLNTEAFF. CDR3 bases: TGTGCCAGCAGCTTAGCACCGGACAGCGAGCTCCTTAACACTGAAGCTTTCTTT.

V is TRBV30 and J is TRBJ2-2; TRBD2 matches 8 bases. V dropped 5 bases and J dropped 7; count of bases not matched to a gene: 9. The CDR3 is 14 amino acids. Germline V gene sequence: CDR1 GTSNPN, CDR2 SVGIG (reference sequence). CDR3 DNA: TGTGCCTGGGCTTCCAGCGGGAGTTACGGGGAGCTGTTTTTT. Protein product: CAWASSGSYGELFF.

This clone was seen at least ten times. The chain uses TRBV15 and TRBJ2-3, with 8 bases matching TRBD1. V gave up 1 base and J gave up 7 bases; unmatched junction bases: 16. CDR1 is LNHNV, CDR2 YYDKDF, per germline (reference sequence). This CDR3 region has 18 residues. Here the CDR3 reads CATSRVTQGGRAINTQYF. DNA for the CDR3: TGTGCCACCAGCAGAGTAACACAGGGGGGAAGAGCGATCAATACGCAGTATTTT.

This clone was detected only a few times. CDR3 sequence reads: CASSYEGQGAYEQYF. Written as DNA, the CDR3 is TGTGCCAGCAGTTACGAGGGACAGGGGGCCTACGAGCAGTACTTC. The V and J genes are TRBV6-6 and TRBJ2-7, with TRBD1 matching over 11 bases. The CDR3 spans 15 residues. Germline CDR1 MNHNY, CDR2 SVGAGI (reference sequence). Trimming removed 2 bases from V and 2 bases from J; junction bases left unmatched: 2.

The genes are TRBV11-2 and TRBJ2-6; D is perhaps TRBD1 (5 bases). The germline gives CDR1 SGHAT, CDR2 FQNNGV. V lost 1 base and J lost 2, with 9 bases in between. The CDR3 totals 16 residues. The CDR3 nucleotides read TGTGCCAGCAGCTTAGGGGCAGGGCCTGGGGCCAACGTCCTGACTTTC. Translation: CASSLGAGPGANVLTF. The entire variable domain, with the rest obtained from reference TRBV11-2 and TRBJ2-6, is as follows: EAGVAQSPRYKIIEKRQSVAFWCNPISGHATLYWYQQILGQGPKLLIQFQNNGVVDDSQLPKDRFSAERLKGVDSTLKIQPAKLEDSAVYLCASSLGAGPGANVLTFGAGSRLTVL.

A few counts support this clone. V gene TRBV6-6 combines with J gene TRBJ2-2; TRBD1 matches at 7 bases. Trimming removed 6 bases from V and 6 bases from J; junction bases left unmatched: 7. Germline CDR1 reads MNHNY; CDR2 reads SVGAGI (reference sequence). The CDR3 has 14 residues. The CDR3 sequence is CASSLQGIAGELFF. As DNA, the CDR3 is TGTGCCAGCAGCCTACAGGGGATTGCCGGGGAGCTGTTTTTT.